This T cell receptor beta chain was captured in a study of OX40 agonist ivuxolimab in advanced cancers. Findings and limits, study-wide: Some nonresponders additionally presented with little normalized T-cell clonal expansion.

Only in-frame clones appear in the TCRdb table, and some are missing; sequencing was by immunoSEQ multiplex PCR. Of over 13,000 clones listed, approximately 70% are singletons. The sample holds a few counts of this clone. Its target is unknown. Germline V gene sequence: CDR1 SNHLY, CDR2 FYNNEI. This CDR3 is built from 13 residues. V lost 10 bases to trimming and J lost 4 bases, with 17 bases between them. The TCR originated in an adult with an advanced solid tumor such as melanoma, head and neck, liver or kidney cancer. Sample: CD4+ or CD8+ T cells sorted from blood, taken in a trial of the OX40 agonist ivuxolimab. J is TRBJ2-7 and V is TRBV2; D is unclear. CDR3 DNA sequence: TGTGCCACCAGCTCCGGTTTGAGATACGAGCAGTACTTC. It yields the protein CATSSGLRYEQYF.